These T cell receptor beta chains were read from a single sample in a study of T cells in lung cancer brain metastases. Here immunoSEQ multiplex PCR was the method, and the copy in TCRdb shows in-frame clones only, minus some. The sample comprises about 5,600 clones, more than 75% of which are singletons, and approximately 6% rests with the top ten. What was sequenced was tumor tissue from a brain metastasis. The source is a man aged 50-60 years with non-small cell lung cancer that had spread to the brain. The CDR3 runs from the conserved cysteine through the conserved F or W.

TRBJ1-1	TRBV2	CASRPGTAEAFF
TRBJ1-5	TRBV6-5	CASRRDSNQPQHF
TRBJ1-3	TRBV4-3	CASSHLLGQELSGNTIYF
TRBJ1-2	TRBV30	CACGQGYGYTF
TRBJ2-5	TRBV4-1	CASSQFGGGLGETQYF
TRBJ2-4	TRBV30	CACRVGALAKNIQYF
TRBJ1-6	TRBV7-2	CASSLSEGGNSPLHF
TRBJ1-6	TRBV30	CAWSVTSGYNSPLHF
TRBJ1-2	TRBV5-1	CASSLGDRDKGYTF
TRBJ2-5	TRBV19	CASSSLEGTKGETQYF
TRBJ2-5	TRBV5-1	CASSFADSQETQYF
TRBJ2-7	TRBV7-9	CASSPPSGTYEQYF
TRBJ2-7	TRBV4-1	CASSHPTGRAGSYEQYF
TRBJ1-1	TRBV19	CASTQHGQLNTEAFF
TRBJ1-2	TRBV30	CAWRVTPPMSYTF
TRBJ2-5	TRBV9	CASSTISRRGIQETQYF